Presented here are 3 T cell receptor beta chains from one specimen sequenced in a study of CD8 T cells in Susac syndrome. Random hexamers were used to reverse transcribe the RNA input (about 0.5 to 1 ug). TCRdb fed the immunoSEQ multiplex PCR reads into MiXCR, producing one record per CDR3 protein. The sample carries 250,000 to 300,000 distinct CDR3 sequences, approximately 90% recorded once. Sequencing was done on a sample of CD8+ T cells from PBMCs. The receptors derive from a human donor with multiple sclerosis.

Here the CDR3 reads CASSFPNTEKLFF. The CDR3 DNA follows: TGTGCCAGCAGTTTCCCGAATACGGAAAAACTGTTTTTT. The J gene is TRBJ1-4, the V gene TRBV12-3 or TRBV12-4; D uncertain. The CDR3 sequence is 13 residues long. Between the trimmed V and J ends, which lost 3 bases and 8 bases, there was a span of 10 bases.

The CDR3 DNA reads TGTGCCAGCAGTTCAACACGGACAGAATCTGGAAACACCATATATTTT. It yields the protein CASSSTRTESGNTIYF. The rearrangement links TRBV28 to TRBJ1-3, with TRBD1 as a possible D gene (6 bases). V lost 4 bases and J 1 base, leaving 14 bases between the germline ends. This CDR3 region has 16 residues. From germline, CDR1 is MDHEN and CDR2 SYDVKM.

This chain uses TRBV4-2 with TRBJ2-7; D is ambiguous. From germline, CDR1 is LGHNA and CDR2 YNFKEQ. V was cut by 0 bases and J by 4 bases, with 16 bases left in between. The CDR3 has 16 residues. The CDR3 DNA sequence: TGTGCCAGCAGCCAAGAGGCTGGCGGAATTACTTACGAGCAGTACTTC. Its protein product is CASSQEAGGITYEQYF.